The 17 T cell receptor beta chains listed next were all sequenced from one sample in a study of blood T cell repertoires in COVID-19. Sequencing used immunoSEQ multiplex PCR; TCRdb keeps in-frame clones, though not all of them. This table has some 100,000 clones, around 94% appearing once. What was sequenced was peripheral blood. These receptors all come from a man aged 50-59 years with active COVID-19.

The chain is built from TRBV6-5 and TRBJ2-3, with D possibly TRBD2 on 6 matching bases. The V gene lost 3 bases and the J gene lost 3 bases, with 10 bases spanning the gap. Germline CDR1 is MNHEY and CDR2 is SVGAGI. This CDR3 comprises 14 residues. The CDR3 loop is CASSYGGGTDTQYF. CDR3 nucleotide sequence: TGTGCCAGCAGTTATGGGGGAGGAACAGATACGCAGTATTTT.

This clone has a single count. This chain uses TRBV19 with TRBJ2-1, with 11 bases that match TRBD2. From germline, CDR1 is LNHDA and CDR2 SQIVND (reference sequence). V shed 5 bases, J shed 10 bases, and the junction held 4 bases outside the gene matches. The CDR3 spans 13 residues. CDR3 DNA sequence: TGTGCCAGTAGTTTAGCGGGGGGGAGGGAGCAGTTCTTC. The encoded protein is CASSLAGGREQFF.

This sequence joins TRBV6-6 and TRBJ1-2, with 7 nucleotides matching TRBD1. V lost 6 bases, J lost 6 bases, and 10 bases stayed unmatched. CDR1 MNHNY and CDR2 SVGAGI come from the germline V gene (reference sequence). The CDR3 contains 14 residues. The CDR3 DNA is TGTGCCAGCAGGTCCCCCGACAGGGTTAATGGCTACACCTTC. This gives the protein CASRSPDRVNGYTF.

The genes are TRBV7-9 and TRBJ1-4; a weak D match, TRBD1 (6 bases). The CDR3 has 15 residues. CDR1 and CDR2 (germline): SEHNR, FQNEAQ (reference sequence). Trimming left V 5 bases short and J 9 bases short, with 19 bases between. This CDR3 is CASSVHAGGGQKLFF. Written as DNA, the CDR3 is TGTGCCAGCAGCGTCCACGCGGGGGGCGGGCAAAAACTGTTTTTT.

Here the CDR3 DNA reads TGCGCCAGCAGCTTGGAGGGGACTAATTACAATGAGCAGTTCTTC. Protein: CASSLEGTNYNEQFF. The genes are TRBV5-1 and TRBJ2-1; 7 nucleotides line up with TRBD2. Per germline, CDR1 SGHRS and CDR2 YFSETQ. This CDR3 comprises 15 residues. V shed 0 bases, J shed 4 bases, and the junction held 4 bases outside the gene matches.

CDR3 in amino acids: CASSFGTPGSEQYF. Here the CDR3 DNA reads TGCGCCAGCAGTTTTGGGACACCAGGATCCGAGCAGTACTTC. V gene TRBV23-1 combines with J gene TRBJ2-7, with D possibly matching TRBD1 (6 bases). TRBV23-1 is annotated as an ORF whose role is uncertain. V was pared by 5 bases and J by 6 bases, with 17 bases between. This CDR3 comprises 14 residues.

This chain connects TRBV10-2 to TRBJ1-1; 8 nucleotides match TRBD1. With 6 bases clipped from V and 1 base from J, the junction kept 10 bases outside the gene matches. The CDR3 totals 16 residues. Germline CDR1 reads WSHSY; CDR2 reads SAAADI. The CDR3 reads CASRKKGQATNTEAFF. The CDR3 DNA reads as TGCGCCAGCAGAAAAAAGGGACAGGCCACGAACACTGAAGCTTTCTTT.

The J gene is TRBJ2-3, the V gene TRBV7-3, with unresolved D. Deletions cut 4 bases from V and 2 bases from J, with 7 bases between. The germline gives CDR1 SGHTA, CDR2 FQGTGA. The CDR3 extends over 13 amino acids. The CDR3 DNA follows: TGTGCCAGCAGCTCCTATTACACAGATACGCAGTATTTT. This codes for CASSSYYTDTQYF.

This clone has a handful of counts. The chain combines TRBV4-1 with TRBJ2-7; no definite D call. Trimming took 0 bases from V and 6 from J, leaving 18 bases between them. Germline CDR1 MGHRA, CDR2 YSYEKL. The CDR3 has 16 amino acids. The CDR3 loop is CASSQEMSLGVSEQYF. CDR3 DNA: TGCGCCAGCAGCCAAGAAATGAGTCTCGGTGTCTCCGAGCAGTACTTC.

The chain couples TRBV2 to TRBJ1-1, with 9 bases aligning to TRBD1. Germline CDR1 is SNHLY and CDR2 is FYNNEI. The length of the CDR3 is 13 residues. The V gene end was trimmed by 5 bases and the J gene end by 10 bases; junction bases not matched to a gene: 8. This CDR3 is CASSLAGTGRAFF. In nucleotides, the CDR3 is TGTGCCAGCAGTCTCGCCGGGACAGGGCGAGCTTTCTTT.

This chain joins TRBV19 and TRBJ1-5; D unresolved. Germline values: CDR1 LNHDA, CDR2 SQIVND (reference sequence). The CDR3 is made up of 13 amino acids. The V gene lost 2 bases and the J gene lost 6 bases, with 8 bases spanning the gap. The CDR3 protein is CASSINYAQPQHF. The CDR3, as DNA: TGTGCCAGTAGTATAAACTACGCTCAGCCCCAGCATTTT.

The CDR3 nucleotides read TGTGCCAGCGGTCGGGACAGCTCTGGAAACACCATATATTTT. It specifies CASGRDSSGNTIYF. The chain joins TRBV7-8 to TRBJ1-3, with 7 bases lining up with TRBD1. After removal of 8 bases from V and 0 bases from J, the junction contained 4 bases not matched to a gene. There are 14 residues in the CDR3. Germline V lookup: CDR1 SGHVS, CDR2 FQNEAQ.

This rearrangement joins TRBV19 to TRBJ2-7; no reliable D call. Between the trimmed V and J ends, which lost 5 bases and 0 bases, there was a span of 8 bases. Germline V gives CDR1 LNHDA, CDR2 SQIVND (reference sequence). There are 13 residues in the CDR3. The DNA of the CDR3 is TGTGCCAGTAGTGGCACCGACTCCTACGAGCAGTACTTC. It specifies CASSGTDSYEQYF.

V gene TRBV18 combines with J gene TRBJ1-1, with D hard to call. The CDR3 loop spans 14 amino acids. The germline V gene has CDR1 KGHSH and CDR2 LQKENI. Between the trimmed V and J ends, which lost 2 bases and 2 bases, there was a span of 9 bases. CDR3: CASSPVAVNTEAFF. The CDR3 DNA reads as TGTGCCAGCTCACCAGTGGCGGTAAACACTGAAGCTTTCTTT.

The chain joins TRBV24-1 to TRBJ2-2; D not certain. V was trimmed by 9 bases and J by 5 bases, leaving 12 bases between them. This CDR3 contains 13 residues. Germline V CDR1 and CDR2: KGHDR, SFDVKD. CDR3 sequence: CATAEEKTGELFF. The CDR3 DNA is TGTGCCACCGCGGAAGAGAAAACCGGGGAGCTGTTTTTT.

V is TRBV19 and J is TRBJ2-5, with D unclear. The germline V and J ends were trimmed by 8 bases and 0 bases, with 10 bases remaining between them. There are 13 residues in the CDR3. Germline V CDR1 and CDR2: LNHDA, SQIVND (reference sequence). Here the CDR3 DNA reads TGTGCCAGTGAGGCTTCTAACCAAGAGACCCAGTACTTC. Protein product: CASEASNQETQYF.

CDR3 sequence (DNA): TGTGCCAGCAGATATGACAGGGAAGCTTCTGAAGCTTTCTTT. Protein sequence: CASRYDREASEAFF. This chain uses TRBV6-5 with TRBJ1-1; 7 bases map to TRBD1. The CDR3 extends over 14 amino acids. Germline V gene data show CDR1 as MNHEY and CDR2 as SVGAGI. V gave up 6 bases and J gave up 6 bases; unmatched junction bases: 10.